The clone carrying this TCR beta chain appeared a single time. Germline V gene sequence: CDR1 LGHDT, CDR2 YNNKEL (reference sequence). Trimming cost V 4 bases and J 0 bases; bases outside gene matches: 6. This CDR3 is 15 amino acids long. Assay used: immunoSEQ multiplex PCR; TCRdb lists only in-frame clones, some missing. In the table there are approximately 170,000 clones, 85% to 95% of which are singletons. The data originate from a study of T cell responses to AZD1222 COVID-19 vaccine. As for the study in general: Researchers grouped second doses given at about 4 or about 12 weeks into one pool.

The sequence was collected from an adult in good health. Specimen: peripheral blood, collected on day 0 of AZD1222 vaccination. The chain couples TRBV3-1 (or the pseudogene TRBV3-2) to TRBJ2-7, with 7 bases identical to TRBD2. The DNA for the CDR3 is TGTGCCAGCAGCCGCGGGGGTTGGGGCTCCTACGAGCAGTACTTC. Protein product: CASSRGGWGSYEQYF.